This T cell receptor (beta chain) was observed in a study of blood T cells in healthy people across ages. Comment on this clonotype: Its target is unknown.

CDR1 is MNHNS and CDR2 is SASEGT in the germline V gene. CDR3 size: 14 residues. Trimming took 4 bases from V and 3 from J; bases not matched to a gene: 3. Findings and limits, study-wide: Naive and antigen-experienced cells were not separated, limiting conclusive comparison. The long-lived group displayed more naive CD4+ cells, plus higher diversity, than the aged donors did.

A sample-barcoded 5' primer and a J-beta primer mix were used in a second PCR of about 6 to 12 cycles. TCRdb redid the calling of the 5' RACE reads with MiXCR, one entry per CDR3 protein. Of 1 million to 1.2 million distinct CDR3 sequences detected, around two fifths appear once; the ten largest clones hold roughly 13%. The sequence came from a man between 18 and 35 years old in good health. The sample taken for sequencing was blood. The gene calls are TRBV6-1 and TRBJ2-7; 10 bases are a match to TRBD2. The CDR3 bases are TGTGCCAGCAGTGGGACTAGCGGCTTCTACGAGCAGTACTTC. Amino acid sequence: CASSGTSGFYEQYF.